The next 9 T cell receptor beta chains were all read from a single sample in a study of low-dose radiotherapy and immunotherapy resistance in tumors. Time point reported: before trial treatment. Both TCRalpha and TCRbeta chains were reverse transcribed with V-gene-specific primers. TCRs underwent roughly 20 PCR cycles of amplification with a constant-region primer and V-primer adapter. TCRdb reprocessed the reads via MiXCR and lists one record per CDR3 protein. The data contain under 90,000 distinct CDR3 sequences, about a sixth of them seen just once; the ten biggest clones take up roughly 2.8%. The source material was PBMCs, sampled before treatment. The origin of the receptors is a male donor with prostate cancer.

This clonotype was seen at least ten times. The chain links TRBV4-1 to TRBJ1-1, with 7 positions matching TRBD1. The CDR3 sequence is 15 residues long. The ends lost 2 bases at V and 5 bases at J; junction bases unmatched: 8. CDR1 and CDR2 from the germline V gene are MGHRA and YSYEKL. In nucleotides, the CDR3 is TGCGCCAGCAGCCAAATAACAGGGGATTATACTGAAGCTTTCTTT. This sequence encodes CASSQITGDYTEAFF.

As for this clonotype: This likely reflects a read error, since a far larger clone is one base away. Written as DNA, the CDR3 is TGCAGCGCTTTAGCGGGGGAAGAGACCCAGTTCTTC. It is translated as CSALAGEETQFF. The genes are TRBV29-1 and TRBJ2-1; 9 nucleotides match TRBD2. CDR3 length: 12 amino acids. The germline CDR1 and CDR2 sequences are SQVTM and ANQGSEA. The J segment lost 13 bases and the V segment lost 7 bases, leaving 11 bases of the junction unmatched.

This clonotype was counted a few times. The chain is built from TRBV2 and TRBJ1-5, with a weak D call TRBD1 (5 bases). CDR3 length equals 15 residues. Trimming cost V 6 bases and J 7 bases, with 19 bases left between them. The V gene's germline CDR1 is SNHLY and CDR2 FYNNEI. Here the CDR3 DNA reads TGTGCCAGCAGCCCCCGAGGGCGGGGCGGGCAGCCCCAGCATTTT. This gives the protein CASSPRGRGGQPQHF.

There are many counts of this clonotype. The rearrangement uses TRBV24-1 and TRBJ2-1; 10 positions match TRBD2. CDR1 KGHDR and CDR2 SFDVKD come from the germline V gene. V lost 2 bases to trimming and J lost 8 bases; unmatched junction nucleotides: 8. The CDR3 is 16 residues long. The CDR3 loop reads CATSDSSSGSGDEQFF. The CDR3 DNA is TGTGCCACCAGTGATTCCTCTAGCGGGAGTGGGGATGAGCAGTTCTTC.

This clonotype has a count of ten or more. This chain connects TRBV27 to TRBJ1-1, with unresolved D. V lost 5 bases, J lost 4 bases, and 11 bases lay in between. Germline V gives CDR1 MNHEY, CDR2 SMNVEV (reference sequence). The CDR3 is 13 residues long. This CDR3 is CASSPRVLTEAFF. Here the CDR3 DNA reads TGTGCCAGCAGTCCACGGGTTCTCACTGAAGCTTTCTTT.

Many counts were recorded for this clonotype. This sequence joins TRBV5-1 and TRBJ2-7, with 7 bases matching TRBD2. V was clipped by 2 bases and J by 0 bases; unmatched bases: 2. In germline, CDR1 is SGHRS, CDR2 YFSETQ. This CDR3 spans 14 amino acids. CDR3 protein: CASSFGTTSYEQYF. CDR3 coding DNA: TGCGCCAGCAGCTTTGGGACTACCTCCTACGAGCAGTACTTC.

The gene calls are TRBV6-2 or TRBV6-3 and TRBJ2-1, with 8 bases matching TRBD1. This CDR3 contains 15 residues. J lost 3 bases, V lost 8 bases, and 9 bases had no gene match. From germline, CDR1 is MNHEY and CDR2 SVGEGT. DNA of the CDR3: TGTGCCAGCCTTGCCCGACAGGGGAACTACAATGAGCAGTTCTTC. Its protein is CASLARQGNYNEQFF.

Points on this clonotype: This may come from a read error, since a much larger clone is one base off. CDR3 amino acids: CASSHFGTRLREQYF. CDR3 in DNA: TGCGCCAGCAGTCACTTTGGGACTAGATTACGAGAGCAGTACTTC. This chain uses TRBV4-1 with TRBJ2-7; TRBD2 matches 8 bases. Germline V gene data show CDR1 as MGHRA and CDR2 as YSYEKL. CDR3 length: 15 residues. With V trimmed by 6 bases and J by 7 bases, 14 bases remained unmatched.

This clonotype was recorded at least ten times. The CDR3 sequence is CASSLSVGGPFGLYF. The CDR3 region has the DNA TGTGCCAGCAGTTTATCGGTGGGGGGTCCCTTCGGTTTGTACTTC. The J gene is TRBJ2-7, the V gene TRBV12-3 or TRBV12-4, with TRBD2 as a possible D gene (6 bases). The CDR3 consists of 15 residues. Trimming left V 2 bases short and J 12 bases short, with 23 bases between.